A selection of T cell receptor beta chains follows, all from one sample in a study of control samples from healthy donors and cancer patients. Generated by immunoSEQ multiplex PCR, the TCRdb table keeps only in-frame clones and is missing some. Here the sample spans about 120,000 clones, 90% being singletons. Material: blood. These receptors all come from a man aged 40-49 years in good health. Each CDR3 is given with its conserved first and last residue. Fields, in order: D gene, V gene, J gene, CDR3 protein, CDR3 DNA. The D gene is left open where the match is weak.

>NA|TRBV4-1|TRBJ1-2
CASSQGGGGYGYTF
TGCGCCAGCAGCCAAGGGGGGGGCGGCTATGGCTACACCTTC
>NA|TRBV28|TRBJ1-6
CASRHPGQNSPLHF
TGTGCCAGCAGACATCCGGGACAAAATTCACCCCTCCACTTT
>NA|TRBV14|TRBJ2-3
CASSAYRESTDTQYF
TGTGCCAGCAGCGCATACAGGGAGTCCACAGATACGCAGTATTTT
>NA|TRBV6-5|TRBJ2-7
CASRRDSSYEQYF
TGTGCCAGCAGGCGGGACAGCTCCTACGAGCAGTACTTC
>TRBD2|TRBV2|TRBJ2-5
CASRMGLAGGEGQYF
TGTGCCAGCAGGATGGGCCTAGCGGGGGGGGAGGGCCAGTACTTC
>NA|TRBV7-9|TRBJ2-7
CASSYESEQYF
TGTGCCAGCAGCTATGAAAGTGAGCAGTACTTC
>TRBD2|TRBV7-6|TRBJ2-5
CASSRGGGARWETQYF
TGTGCCAGCAGCCGAGGCGGGGGGGCGAGGTGGGAGACCCAGTACTTC
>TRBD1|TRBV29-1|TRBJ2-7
CSVIGTGASYEQYF
TGCAGCGTTATAGGGACAGGGGCCTCCTACGAGCAGTACTTC
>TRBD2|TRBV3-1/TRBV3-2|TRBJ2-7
CASSQGPSGADEQYF
TGTGCCAGCAGCCAAGGTCCTAGCGGGGCCGACGAGCAGTACTTC
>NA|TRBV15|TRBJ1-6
CATTDTPRGALHF
TGTGCCACCACCGACACCCCTAGGGGGGCCCTCCACTTT
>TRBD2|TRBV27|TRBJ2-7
CASSISGDPYEQYF
TGTGCCAGCTCCATAAGCGGGGACCCCTACGAGCAGTACTTC
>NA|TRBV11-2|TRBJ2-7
CASSRTASTYEQYF
TGTGCCAGCAGTAGGACAGCCAGTACCTACGAGCAGTACTTC
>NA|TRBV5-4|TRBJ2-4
CASSGFGNIQYF
TGTGCCAGCAGCGGTTTCGGAAACATTCAGTACTTC
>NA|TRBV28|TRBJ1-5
CASGGSNQPQHF
TGTGCCAGCGGGGGAAGCAATCAGCCCCAGCATTTT
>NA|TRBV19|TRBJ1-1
CATKGRPVNTEAFF
TGTGCCACTAAAGGGAGGCCGGTGAACACTGAAGCTTTCTTT
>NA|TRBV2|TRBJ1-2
CASSSGFIYGYTF
TGTGCCAGCAGCTCAGGGTTTATCTATGGCTACACCTTC
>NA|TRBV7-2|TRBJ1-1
CASSSRSNTEAFF
TGTGCCAGCAGCTCTAGATCGAACACTGAAGCTTTCTTT
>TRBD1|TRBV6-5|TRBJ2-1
CASRRDSYNEQFF
TGTGCCAGCAGAAGGGACAGCTACAATGAGCAGTTCTTC